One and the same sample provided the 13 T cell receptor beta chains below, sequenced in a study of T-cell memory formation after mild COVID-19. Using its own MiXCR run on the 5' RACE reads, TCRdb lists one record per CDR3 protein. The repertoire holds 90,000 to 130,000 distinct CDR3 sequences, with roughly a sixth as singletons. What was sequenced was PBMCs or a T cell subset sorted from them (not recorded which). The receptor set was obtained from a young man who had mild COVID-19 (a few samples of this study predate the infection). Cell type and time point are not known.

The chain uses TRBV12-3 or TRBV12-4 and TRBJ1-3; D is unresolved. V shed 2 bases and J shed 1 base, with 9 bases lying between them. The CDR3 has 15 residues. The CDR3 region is CASSLYLISGNTIYF. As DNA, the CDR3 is TGTGCCAGCAGTTTATACCTGATATCTGGAAACACCATATATTTT.

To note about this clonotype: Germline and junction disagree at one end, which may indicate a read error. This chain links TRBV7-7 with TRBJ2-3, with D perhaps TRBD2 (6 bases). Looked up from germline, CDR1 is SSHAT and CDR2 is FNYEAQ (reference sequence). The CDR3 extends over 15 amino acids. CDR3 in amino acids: CASSLAAGPGDTQYF. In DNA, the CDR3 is TGTGCTAGCAGCCTGGCGGCGGGGCCTGGAGATACGCAGTATTTT.

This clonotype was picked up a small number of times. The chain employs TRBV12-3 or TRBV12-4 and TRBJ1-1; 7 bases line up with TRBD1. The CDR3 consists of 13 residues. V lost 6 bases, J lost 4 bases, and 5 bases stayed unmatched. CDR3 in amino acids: CASRVTGVTEAFF. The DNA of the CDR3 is TGTGCCAGCAGGGTAACAGGGGTCACTGAAGCTTTCTTT.

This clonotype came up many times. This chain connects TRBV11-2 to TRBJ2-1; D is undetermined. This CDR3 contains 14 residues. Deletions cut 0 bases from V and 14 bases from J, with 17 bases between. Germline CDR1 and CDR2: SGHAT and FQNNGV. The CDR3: CASSLDPLSGREFF. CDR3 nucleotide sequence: TGTGCCAGCAGCTTAGACCCCCTCAGTGGTCGTGAGTTCTTC.

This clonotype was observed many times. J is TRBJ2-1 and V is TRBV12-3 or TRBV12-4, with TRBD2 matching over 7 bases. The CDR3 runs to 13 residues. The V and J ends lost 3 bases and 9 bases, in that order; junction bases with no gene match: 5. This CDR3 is CASSLGLKGEQFF. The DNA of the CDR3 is TGTGCCAGCAGTTTGGGACTAAAGGGTGAGCAGTTCTTC.

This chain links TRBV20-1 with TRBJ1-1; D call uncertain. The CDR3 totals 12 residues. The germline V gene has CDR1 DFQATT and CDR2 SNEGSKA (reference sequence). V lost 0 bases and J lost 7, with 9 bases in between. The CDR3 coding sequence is TGCAGTGCTAGAGATAGTGACCGTGAAGCTTTCTTT. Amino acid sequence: CSARDSDREAFF.

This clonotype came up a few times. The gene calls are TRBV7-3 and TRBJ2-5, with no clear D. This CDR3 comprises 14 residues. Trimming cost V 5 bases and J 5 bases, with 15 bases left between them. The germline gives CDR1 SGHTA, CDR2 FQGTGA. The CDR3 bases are TGTGCCAGCAGCCAAAACCCGGGTACGGAGACCCAGTACTTC. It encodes CASSQNPGTETQYF. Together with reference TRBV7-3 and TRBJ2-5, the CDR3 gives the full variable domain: GAGVSQTPSNKVTEKGKYVELRCDPISGHTALYWYRQSLGQGPEFLIYFQGTGAADDSGLPNDRFFAVRPEGSVSTLKIQRTERGDSAVYLCASSQNPGTETQYFGPGTRLLVL.

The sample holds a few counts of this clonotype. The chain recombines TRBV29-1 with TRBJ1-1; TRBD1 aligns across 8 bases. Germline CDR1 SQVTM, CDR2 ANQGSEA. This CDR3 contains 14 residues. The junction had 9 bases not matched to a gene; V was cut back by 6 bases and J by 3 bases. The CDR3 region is CSVPRTGKDTEAFF. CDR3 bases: TGCAGCGTGCCCCGGACAGGGAAGGACACTGAAGCTTTCTTT.

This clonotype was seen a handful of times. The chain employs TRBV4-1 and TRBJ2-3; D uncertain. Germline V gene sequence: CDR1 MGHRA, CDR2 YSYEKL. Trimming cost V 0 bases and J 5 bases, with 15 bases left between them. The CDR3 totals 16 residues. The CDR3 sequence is CASSQEEAPSVDTQYF. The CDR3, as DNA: TGCGCCAGCAGCCAAGAGGAAGCCCCGAGTGTAGATACGCAGTATTTT.

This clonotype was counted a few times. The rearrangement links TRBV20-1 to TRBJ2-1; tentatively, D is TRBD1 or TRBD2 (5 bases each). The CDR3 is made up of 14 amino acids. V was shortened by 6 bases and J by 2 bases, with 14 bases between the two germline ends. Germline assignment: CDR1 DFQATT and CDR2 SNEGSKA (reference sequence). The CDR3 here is CSAGRGPAYNEQFF. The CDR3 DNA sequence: TGCAGTGCGGGACGCGGGCCCGCCTACAATGAGCAGTTCTTC.

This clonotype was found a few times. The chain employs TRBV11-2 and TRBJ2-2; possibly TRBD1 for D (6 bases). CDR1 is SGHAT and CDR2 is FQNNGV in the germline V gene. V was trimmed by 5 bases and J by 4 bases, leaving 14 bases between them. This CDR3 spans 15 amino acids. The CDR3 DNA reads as TGTGCCAGCAGCCTCCACAGGGTAGGCACCGGGGAGCTGTTTTTT. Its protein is CASSLHRVGTGELFF. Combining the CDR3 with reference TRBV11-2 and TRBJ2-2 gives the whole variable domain EAGVAQSPRYKIIEKRQSVAFWCNPISGHATLYWYQQILGQGPKLLIQFQNNGVVDDSQLPKDRFSAERLKGVDSTLKIQPAKLEDSAVYLCASSLHRVGTGELFFGEGSRLTVL.

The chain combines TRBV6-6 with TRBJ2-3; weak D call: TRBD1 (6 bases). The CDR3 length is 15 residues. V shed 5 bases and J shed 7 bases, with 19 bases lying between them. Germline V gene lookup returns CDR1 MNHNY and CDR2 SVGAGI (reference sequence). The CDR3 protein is CASSVRGTGLNTQYF. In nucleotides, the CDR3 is TGTGCCAGCAGTGTAAGGGGGACCGGGTTAAATACGCAGTATTTT.

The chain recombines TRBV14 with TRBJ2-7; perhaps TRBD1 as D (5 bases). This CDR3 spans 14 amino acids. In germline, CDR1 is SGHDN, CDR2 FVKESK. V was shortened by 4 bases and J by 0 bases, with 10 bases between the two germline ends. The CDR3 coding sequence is TGTGCCAGCAGCCCCCAGGGTCTCTCCTACGAGCAGTACTTC. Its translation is CASSPQGLSYEQYF.